This TCR beta chain was documented in a study of shared clonotypes between healthy human individuals. About the research overall: Each donor's CD8 memory used one plate, CD8 naive two, each CD4 subset three. Study-wide results and limits: Few donors restricted represented genetic and exposure-history diversity.

CDR1 is SGHRS and CDR2 is YFSETQ in the germline V gene. The length of the CDR3 is 18 residues. V lost 1 base, J lost 0 bases, and 17 bases lay in between. About this clone: The antigen is unknown.

Over several immunoSEQ plates, each subset's genomic DNA was distributed in even portions. Profiled with immunoSEQ multiplex PCR; TCRdb holds only in-frame clones, not every one. Of millions of clones in the sample, roughly 91% are singletons; the top ten hold more than 1.5%. Terminally differentiated effector memory CD45RA+ cells were left out of the naive CD8 fraction, which was CD45RO-negative and positively selected for CCR7. This rearrangement joins TRBV5-1 to TRBJ2-1; D is unclear. Sequenced input: naive CD8+ T cells from PBMCs. The TCR comes from a young man in good health. Some clones in this sample may be carry-over from other donors' samples. CDR3 region: CASSLRSSKLSSYNEQFF. CDR3 sequence (DNA): TGCGCCAGCAGCTTGAGGTCGAGCAAGCTGAGCTCCTACAATGAGCAGTTCTTC.